This TCR beta chain was identified in a study of T-cell reconstitution after alpha-beta-depleted transplantation in children. The sample holds a few counts of this clonotype. The TCRbeta library incorporated unique molecular identifiers. TCRdb re-analysed the PCR reads in MiXCR, keeping a single row per CDR3 protein. The table has hundreds of thousands of distinct CDR3 sequences, roughly 15% seen once. The V end lost 5 bases, the J end lost 0 bases, and 11 bases lay between the germline ends. The germline gives CDR1 SGHAT, CDR2 FQNNGV. The CDR3 covers 15 residues. The chain combines TRBV11-2 with TRBJ2-4, with a tentative D call TRBD1 (6 bases). The clonotype originates from a human donor who donated a stem cell graft to a child with acute myeloid leukemia. Sequenced material: PBMCs from the stem cell graft donor, taken from the stem cell graft. In DNA form, the CDR3 reads TGTGCCAGCAGCGCAGGACAGTTAGCCAAAAACATTCAGTACTTC. The encoded protein is CASSAGQLAKNIQYF.